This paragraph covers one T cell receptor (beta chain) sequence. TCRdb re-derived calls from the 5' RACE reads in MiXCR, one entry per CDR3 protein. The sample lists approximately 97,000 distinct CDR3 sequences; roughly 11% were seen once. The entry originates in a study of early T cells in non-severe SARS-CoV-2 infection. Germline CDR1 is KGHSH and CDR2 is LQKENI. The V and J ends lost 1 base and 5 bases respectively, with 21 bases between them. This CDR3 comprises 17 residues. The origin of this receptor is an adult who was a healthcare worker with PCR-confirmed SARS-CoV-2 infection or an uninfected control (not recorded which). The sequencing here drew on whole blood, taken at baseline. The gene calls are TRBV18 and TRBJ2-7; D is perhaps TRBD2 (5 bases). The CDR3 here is CASSPQVGEGLPDEQYF. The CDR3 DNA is TGTGCCAGCTCACCACAGGTTGGAGAGGGTTTGCCGGACGAGCAGTACTTC.